This TCR beta chain was observed in a study of blood T cell repertoires in COVID-19. Study-level background: PBMCs, B-cell-depleted T cells, or T cells were the source of the cDNA or gDNA that made up the material.

Germline trimming cut 8 bases from V and 3 bases from J; bases unmatched to any gene: 4. Per the germline V gene, CDR1 is SNHLY and CDR2 is FYNNEI. This CDR3 is 14 amino acids long. In the authors' workflow: Reference gene primer amplification gave estimated nucleated cell counts. Sequencing used immunoSEQ multiplex PCR; TCRdb keeps in-frame clones, though not all of them. V and J calls plus clone size are reproduced from that table; the DNA served to infer D and trimming. The sample records fewer than 150,000 clones, 84% being singletons. The sequencing sample was made of peripheral blood. The chain links TRBV2 to TRBJ2-3; 11 bases agree with TRBD2. The receptor was isolated from a woman in her 40s with acute or convalescent COVID-19. CDR3 residues: CASGLAGGTDTQYF. DNA of the CDR3: TGTGCCAGCGGGTTAGCGGGGGGGACAGATACGCAGTATTTT.